This paragraph covers one T cell receptor beta chain sequence. This sample is part of a study of neoadjuvant anti-PD-1 for oral cavity cancer. Looking at the study overall: Nivolumab at 3 mg/kg was mostly given biweekly, three to four doses, pre-surgery.

The CDR3 totals 12 residues. CDR1 and CDR2 (germline): SGHRS, YFSETQ. V lost 0 bases to trimming and J lost 4 bases, with 2 bases between them. Patients were newly diagnosed with stage II-IVA oral cavity squamous cell carcinoma without prior systemic or radiation treatment. Blood libraries mostly used approximately 480 ng genomic DNA, six replicates each. The assay was immunoSEQ multiplex PCR, and TCRdb's table has in-frame clones only and misses some. The sample includes about 12,000 clones, approximately 61% of them seen just once. The V and J genes are TRBV5-1 and TRBJ1-3; D is unresolved. The clonotype was recovered from a person between 40 and 85 years old with oral cavity squamous cell carcinoma. Sequencing was performed on PBMCs, taken before nivolumab (anti-PD-1) treatment. Here the CDR3 DNA reads TGCGCCAGCAGCTTGGTCGGAAACACCATATATTTT. Translation: CASSLVGNTIYF.